This is a list of T cell receptor beta chains from one sample in a study of molecular identifiers for immune sequencing clone quantification. Via MiXCR, TCRdb re-called the PCR reads, giving one row per CDR3 protein. Of around 460,000 distinct CDR3 sequences listed, roughly 23% are singletons. Material: naive CD8+ T cells from blood, with Jurkat cell RNA spiked in. These TCRs come from a human donor in good health. Some libraries in this study had Jurkat cell RNA spiked in. CDR3s include the opening cysteine and the closing phenylalanine or tryptophan. Fields, in order: CDR3 DNA, CDR3 protein, V gene, CDR3 length, D gene, J gene, clone size. The D gene is left open where the match is weak. For some rows the clone size is stated as once, few or many, or as a class when expanded; others skip it.

TGTGCCAGCAATTTATGGGAAAGCAAAAACATTCAGTACTTC | CASNLWESKNIQYF | TRBV28 | 14 | NA | TRBJ2-4 | NA
TGTATCTCCGTGCCAGCAGCCCTGGACTATAGCGGGGGGCCTAGCTCTGGGGCCAACGTCCTGACTTTC | CISVPAALDYSGGPSSGANVLTF | TRBV7-5 | 23 | NA | TRBJ2-6 | NA
TGTGCCTGGAGTGTATTTGCATTCAATGAGCAGTTCTTC | CAWSVFAFNEQFF | TRBV30 | 13 | NA | TRBJ2-1 | many
TGTGCCAGCAGCTTAGTGGCCGCGTACTACCAAGAGACCCAGTACTTC | CASSLVAAYYQETQYF | TRBV7-6 | 16 | NA | TRBJ2-5 | many
TGTGCCAGCAGCTCCCAGGCCGCCTCCTACGAGCAGTACTTC | CASSSQAASYEQYF | TRBV5-3 | 14 | NA | TRBJ2-7 | NA
TGCGCCAGCAGCCTCGGACAGGGTCAGGTCGGACAAGAGACCCAGTACTTC | CASSLGQGQVGQETQYF | TRBV4-1 | 17 | TRBD1 | TRBJ2-5 | NA
TGTGCCAGCAGTCTCCTAGGGGACAGGGTCCCACCCCTCCACTTT | CASSLLGDRVPPLHF | TRBV12-3/TRBV12-4 | 15 | TRBD1 | TRBJ1-6 | NA
TGCAGCGTTGAACTGATGAACACTGAAGCTTTCTTT | CSVELMNTEAFF | TRBV29-1 | 12 | NA | TRBJ1-1 | many
TGTGCCAGCAGCGAGGGGGCGGGAGTATACTACGAGCAGTACTTC | CASSEGAGVYYEQYF | TRBV9 | 15 | NA | TRBJ2-7 | NA
TGTGCCAGCAGCCCATCGGGACTAGCGGGTTACGAGCAGTACTTC | CASSPSGLAGYEQYF | TRBV12-3/TRBV12-4 | 15 | TRBD2 | TRBJ2-7 | many
TGCGCCAGCAGCCAAGAGGGCATACCTAGCACAGATACGCAGTATTTT | CASSQEGIPSTDTQYF | TRBV4-1 | 16 | NA | TRBJ2-3 | many
TGTGCCAGCAGCTTGGGAACGGGGGGGCCCATGGTCCAGTACTTC | CASSLGTGGPMVQYF | TRBV5-4 | 15 | TRBD2 | TRBJ2-5 | many
TGTGCCAGCAGTTTTGGCCAGGGGGCTTTCTACGAGCAGTACTTC | CASSFGQGAFYEQYF | TRBV27 | 15 | TRBD1 | TRBJ2-7 | few
TGTGCCAGCAGCTTAGGCCTTGCAGGGGGCTGGCGAACAGATACGCAGTATTTT | CASSLGLAGGWRTDTQYF | TRBV13 | 18 | TRBD1 | TRBJ2-3 | many
TGTGCCAGCAGTCCCGTGGGCAATGAGCAGTTCTTC | CASSPVGNEQFF | TRBV18 | 12 | NA | TRBJ2-1 | many
TGCGCCAGCAGCTTTACAGGGGCCCGGAGCGGGAACACTGAAGCTCTCTTT | CASSFTGARSGNTEALF | TRBV5-1 | 17 | TRBD1 | TRBJ1-1 | NA
TGTGCCAGTACCGCGGGGGGGCCCCACAATGAGCAGTTCTTC | CASTAGGPHNEQFF | TRBV19 | 14 | TRBD2 | TRBJ2-1 | NA
TGTGCCAGCAGCTTGACCCAACCGGAAGGGGGCGAGAACACTGAAGCTTTCTTT | CASSLTQPEGGENTEAFF | TRBV5-5 | 18 | TRBD1 | TRBJ1-1 | many
TGTGCCATCAGTGAACCGGGACAGCACTATGGCTACACCTTC | CAISEPGQHYGYTF | TRBV10-3 | 14 | TRBD1 | TRBJ1-2 | NA
TGTGCCAGCAGCTTAATTGGGGGCGCGAACACCGGGGAGCTGTTTTTT | CASSLIGGANTGELFF | TRBV7-9 | 16 | NA | TRBJ2-2 | few
TGCGCCAGCAGTCTAAAGGATCCGGGGTATGAGCAGTTCTTC | CASSLKDPGYEQFF | TRBV23-1 | 14 | NA | TRBJ2-1 | many
TGTGCCAGCACCCCAGCGGAAGGGGTCCAAGAGACCCAGTACTTC | CASTPAEGVQETQYF | TRBV12-3/TRBV12-4 | 15 | NA | TRBJ2-5 | many
TGTGCCAGCAGTTCCCCCAGCCGTCAGGGGAACTACGAGCAGTACTTC | CASSSPSRQGNYEQYF | TRBV27 | 16 | NA | TRBJ2-7 | many
TGTGCCAGCAGCTTAGCGGGGAGGAATGAGCAGTTCTTC | CASSLAGRNEQFF | TRBV7-9 | 13 | NA | TRBJ2-1 | few
TGTGCCAGCAGCTTACCCGCGGGGGGCTTGGACTATGGCTACACCTTC | CASSLPAGGLDYGYTF | TRBV7-9 | 16 | NA | TRBJ1-2 | few
TGTGCCAGCAGCCCGGCATCTAGTGAAGATACGCAGTATTTT | CASSPASSEDTQYF | TRBV5-4 | 14 | NA | TRBJ2-3 | NA
TGTGCCAGCAGTCAGTATAGGGAGGGGTACAATGAGCAGTTCTTC | CASSQYREGYNEQFF | TRBV12-3/TRBV12-4 | 15 | TRBD2 | TRBJ2-1 | once
TGCGCCAGCAGCCAAGATACGATGCTTAGCTCCTACAATGAGCAGTTCTTC | CASSQDTMLSSYNEQFF | TRBV4-3 | 17 | NA | TRBJ2-1 | many
TGTGCCTGGAGGGCCAACGGAGCCTACGAGCAGTACTTC | CAWRANGAYEQYF | TRBV30 | 13 | NA | TRBJ2-7 | NA
TGTGCCAGCAGCTTATCGCTGGGTCTGGCTGGGGCTGAAGCTTTCTTT | CASSLSLGLAGAEAFF | TRBV7-9 | 16 | NA | TRBJ1-1 | few
TGTGCCAGTAGTCCCGGGACAGGGGGTTACTACGAGCAGTACTTC | CASSPGTGGYYEQYF | TRBV19 | 15 | TRBD1 | TRBJ2-7 | few
TGTGCCAGCAGCTCTTCCCTAGGCACAGATACGCAGTATTTT | CASSSSLGTDTQYF | TRBV7-9 | 14 | NA | TRBJ2-3 | many